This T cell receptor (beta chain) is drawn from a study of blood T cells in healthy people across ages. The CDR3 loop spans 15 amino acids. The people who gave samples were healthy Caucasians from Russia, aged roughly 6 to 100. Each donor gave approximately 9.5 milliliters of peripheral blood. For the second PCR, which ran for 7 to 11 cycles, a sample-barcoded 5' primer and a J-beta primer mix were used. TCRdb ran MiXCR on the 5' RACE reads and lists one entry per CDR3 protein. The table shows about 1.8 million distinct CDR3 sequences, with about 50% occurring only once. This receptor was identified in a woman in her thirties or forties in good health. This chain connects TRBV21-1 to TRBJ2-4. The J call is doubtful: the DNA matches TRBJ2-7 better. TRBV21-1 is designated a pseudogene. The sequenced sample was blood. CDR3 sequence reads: CASSKVRVVAYEQYF. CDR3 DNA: TGTGCCAGCAGCAAAGTTAGGGTCGTGGCGTACGAGCAGTACTTC.